Reported below is one TCR beta chain. Authors' data handling: Nucleated cell counts were estimated from reference gene primer amplification. Data came from immunoSEQ multiplex PCR; TCRdb stores just in-frame clones and leaves some out. That table is the source of V, J and clone size, and D and trimming were worked out from the DNA. The table lists 150,000 to 200,000 clones, about 86% of them singletons. This sample is drawn from a study of blood T cell repertoires in COVID-19. Background on the study: Some COVID-19 samples were acute and others convalescent; all came from the United States, Italy and Spain. Sample material is recorded as cDNA or gDNA derived from T cells, B-cell-depleted T cells, or PBMCs.

The specimen sequenced was peripheral blood. This TCR derives from a woman at least 80 years old with acute or convalescent COVID-19.

DNA of the CDR3: TGTGCCAGCAGCCGGAGACAGGGGACTAATGAAAAACTGTTTTTT. This sequence encodes CASSRRQGTNEKLFF. The rearrangement links TRBV4-2 to TRBJ1-4; 8 positions agree with TRBD1. The ends lost 4 bases at V and 2 bases at J; junction bases unmatched: 3. Germline V gives CDR1 LGHNA, CDR2 YNFKEQ. CDR3 length: 15 amino acids.